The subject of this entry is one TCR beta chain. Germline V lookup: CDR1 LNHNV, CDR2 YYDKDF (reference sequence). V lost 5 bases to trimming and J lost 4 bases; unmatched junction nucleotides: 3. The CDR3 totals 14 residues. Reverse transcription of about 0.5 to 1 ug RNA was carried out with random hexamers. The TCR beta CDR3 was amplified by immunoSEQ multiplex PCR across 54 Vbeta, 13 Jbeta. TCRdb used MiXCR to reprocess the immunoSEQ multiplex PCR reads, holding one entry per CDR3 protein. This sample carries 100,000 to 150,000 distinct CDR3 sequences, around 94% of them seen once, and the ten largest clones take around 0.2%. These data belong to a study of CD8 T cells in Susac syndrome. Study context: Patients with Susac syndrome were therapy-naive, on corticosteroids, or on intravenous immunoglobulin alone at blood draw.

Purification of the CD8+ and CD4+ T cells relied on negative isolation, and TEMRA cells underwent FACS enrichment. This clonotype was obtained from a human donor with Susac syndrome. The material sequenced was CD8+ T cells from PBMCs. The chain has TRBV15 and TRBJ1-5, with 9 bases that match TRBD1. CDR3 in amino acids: CATSGTGRNQPQHF. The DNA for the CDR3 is TGTGCCACCAGCGGGACAGGGAGGAATCAGCCCCAGCATTTT.